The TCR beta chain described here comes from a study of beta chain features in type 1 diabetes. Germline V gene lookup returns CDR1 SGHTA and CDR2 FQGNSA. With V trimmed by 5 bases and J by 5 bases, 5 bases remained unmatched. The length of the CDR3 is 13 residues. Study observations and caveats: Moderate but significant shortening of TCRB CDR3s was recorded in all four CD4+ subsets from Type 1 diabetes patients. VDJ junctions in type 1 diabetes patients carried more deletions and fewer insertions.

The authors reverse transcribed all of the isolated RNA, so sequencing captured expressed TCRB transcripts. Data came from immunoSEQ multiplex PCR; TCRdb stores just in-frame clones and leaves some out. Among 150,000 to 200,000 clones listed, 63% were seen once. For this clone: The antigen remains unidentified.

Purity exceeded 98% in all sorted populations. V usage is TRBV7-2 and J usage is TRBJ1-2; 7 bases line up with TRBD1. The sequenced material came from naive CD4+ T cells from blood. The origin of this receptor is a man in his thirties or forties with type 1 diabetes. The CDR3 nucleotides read TGTGCCAGCAGCCCGGGACAGAATTATGGCTACACCTTC. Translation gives CASSPGQNYGYTF.